A selection of T cell receptor beta chains follows, all from one sample in a study of blood T cell repertoires in COVID-19. Assay used: immunoSEQ multiplex PCR; TCRdb lists only in-frame clones, some missing. The sample includes almost 200,000 clones, 80% to 90% seen only once; the top ten take around 8.4%. Sequences were obtained from PBMCs or T cells enriched from blood (not recorded which). Every receptor here comes from a woman aged 18 to 35 who had recovered from COVID-19. Each CDR3 is given with its conserved first and last residue.

V: TRBV7-9
J: TRBJ1-6
CDR3: CASSQTASSYNSPLHF

V: TRBV30
J: TRBJ1-3
CDR3: CAWKGRGLGGNTIYF

V: TRBV5-8
J: TRBJ2-7
CDR3: CASSFQGASNSYEQYF

V: TRBV2
J: TRBJ2-1
CDR3: CASSRTETVPEQFF

V: TRBV5-4
J: TRBJ1-1
CDR3: CASSLGGGQGENTEAFF

V: TRBV9
J: TRBJ2-3
CDR3: CASGGGTQYF

V: TRBV7-9
J: TRBJ2-7
CDR3: CASSPTGVGGEQYF

V: TRBV19
J: TRBJ2-7
CDR3: CASSETGTSYEQYF

V: TRBV5-1
J: TRBJ2-2
CDR3: CASSLGSTPNTGELFF

V: TRBV12-5
J: TRBJ2-7
CDR3: CASGPWTGGFYEQYF

V: TRBV19
J: TRBJ1-1
CDR3: CASSYFPGQANTEAFF

V: TRBV12-2
J: TRBJ2-3
CDR3: CASRLGAGPDTQYF

V: TRBV18
J: TRBJ1-2
CDR3: CASSPPLGQGPFYGYTF

V: TRBV5-4
J: TRBJ2-7
CDR3: CASSFRDTAREQYF

V: TRBV3-1/TRBV3-2
J: TRBJ1-2
CDR3: CASSQGGKTGNYGYTF

V: TRBV6-5
J: TRBJ1-6
CDR3: CASSSTGTGYSPLHF

V: TRBV4-2
J: TRBJ2-7
CDR3: CASSQVGAGDYEQYF

V: TRBV6-1
J: TRBJ1-5
CDR3: CASSDEPGQGNQPQHF

V: TRBV4-2
J: TRBJ2-7
CDR3: CASSQDGTGYEQYF

V: TRBV28
J: TRBJ2-5
CDR3: CASSLADRGLTQYF

V: TRBV3-1/TRBV3-2
J: TRBJ1-1
CDR3: CASSHEQGDTEAFF

V: TRBV6-5
J: TRBJ2-1
CDR3: CASRVVEEQFF

V: TRBV5-1
J: TRBJ1-6
CDR3: CASSLGGHGYSPLHF

V: TRBV5-4
J: TRBJ1-1
CDR3: CASRVQGATEAFF

V: TRBV5-6
J: TRBJ1-2
CDR3: CASSFHRAQSF

V: TRBV13
J: TRBJ1-1
CDR3: CASSLRRGGEAFF

V: TRBV5-5
J: TRBJ1-2
CDR3: CASSLVDRGRYYYGYTF

V: TRBV5-1
J: TRBJ1-1
CDR3: CASSSGTGGSSSAEAFF

V: TRBV6-5
J: TRBJ1-3
CDR3: CASREGQGGSTIYF

V: TRBV12-5
J: TRBJ1-4
CDR3: CASGLGGSEKLFF

V: TRBV6-2/TRBV6-3
J: TRBJ2-3
CDR3: CASSTQGASDTQYF

V: TRBV5-6
J: TRBJ2-7
CDR3: CASSLGRGNYEQYF

V: TRBV5-6
J: TRBJ2-7
CDR3: CASSLGSGYYEQYF

V: TRBV5-1
J: TRBJ2-5
CDR3: CASSPGMDQETQYF

V: TRBV4-1
J: TRBJ2-7
CDR3: CASSQEWGGASYEQYF

V: TRBV29-1
J: TRBJ2-7
CDR3: CSVGFGTANSYEQYF

V: TRBV5-4
J: TRBJ1-6
CDR3: CASSLGRGGPSPLHF

V: TRBV29-1
J: TRBJ1-2
CDR3: CSVRVAYGYTF

V: TRBV5-1
J: TRBJ2-3
CDR3: CASSLGSRGPTDTQYF

V: TRBV7-8
J: TRBJ2-1
CDR3: CASIGNRLSYNEQFF

V: TRBV12-3/TRBV12-4
J: TRBJ1-1
CDR3: CASSRQTQTEAFF

V: TRBV28
J: TRBJ2-7
CDR3: CASSPATRAGGNEQYF

V: TRBV28
J: TRBJ2-2
CDR3: CASGPDLNTGELFF

V: TRBV12-3/TRBV12-4
J: TRBJ1-2
CDR3: CASNDWGGYGYTF

V: TRBV27
J: TRBJ1-2
CDR3: CASSLVGQLASFDGYTF

V: TRBV19
J: TRBJ2-5
CDR3: CASSISGGLQETQYF

V: TRBV27
J: TRBJ2-7
CDR3: CASSLSSAQTYEQYF

V: TRBV5-1
J: TRBJ2-5
CDR3: CASSTISGQGGETQYF

V: TRBV7-9
J: TRBJ2-2
CDR3: CASSPLSTGELFF

V: TRBV7-2
J: TRBJ2-1
CDR3: CASSSGQGNNEQFF

V: TRBV7-2
J: TRBJ1-3
CDR3: CASSLVQGSSGNTIYF